This TCR beta chain comes out of a study of identifying expanded T cells in peripheral blood. General study points: Around 1.2 clones differed between technical replicates, versus around 15 and 19 over time.

The CDR3 has 12 residues. Germline lookup yields CDR1 MNHNS and CDR2 SASEGT. V shed 4 bases and J shed 7 bases, with 11 bases lying between them. Healthy donors had no documented immune events, such as infections, while sampled. On this clone: As yet, its antigen is unknown.

Some clones are missing from TCRdb's copy, which holds only in-frame ones; the method was immunoSEQ multiplex PCR. The repertoire holds some 120,000 clones, with more than 75% as singletons. This chain joins TRBV6-1 and TRBJ2-7; tentative D call: TRBD2 (6 bases). Sequencing was done on a sample of blood. The sequence was collected from a person aged 18-70 years in good health. Here the CDR3 DNA reads TGTGCCAGCAGTGCCCAGGGAGGAGAGCAGTACTTC. This codes for CASSAQGGEQYF.